This entry is about one TCR beta chain. These data are taken from a study of shared clonotypes between healthy human individuals. Some clones are missing from TCRdb's copy, which holds only in-frame ones; the method was immunoSEQ multiplex PCR. The repertoire includes approximately 2.5 million clones, over 85% of them detected once, and about 0.39% sits in the top ten. Sequencing was performed on naive CD4+ T cells from PBMCs. The subset denotes: CD45RA+ positively selected. The source is a man aged 18 to 30 in good health. Some clones in this sample may be carry-over from other donors' samples.

The CDR3 DNA reads as TGCAGCGTCCTAGGGGGGGGCGATGGGGAAGAGACCCAGTACTTC. Translated: CSVLGGGDGEETQYF. V and J are TRBV29-1 and TRBJ2-5; TRBD2 is a possible D gene (7 bases). V lost 6 bases to trimming and J lost 3 bases, with 20 bases between them. The CDR3 runs to 15 residues. The germline V gene encodes CDR1 SQVTM and CDR2 ANQGSEA.